Presented here are 18 T cell receptor beta chains from one specimen sequenced in a study of blood T cell repertoires in COVID-19. Some clones are missing from TCRdb's copy, which holds only in-frame ones; the method was immunoSEQ multiplex PCR. Of fewer than 200,000 clones listed, 88% were seen once; the top ten hold more than 8.5%. The source material was PBMCs or T cells enriched from blood (not recorded which). These receptors were collected from a woman aged 18-29 years who had recovered from COVID-19.

The chain joins TRBV9 to TRBJ2-1; 9 bases are a match to TRBD2. This CDR3 region has 17 residues. V shed 4 bases and J 3 bases; nucleotides not matched to a gene: 11. Looked up from germline, CDR1 is SGDLS and CDR2 is YYNGEE. Written as DNA, the CDR3 is TGTGCCAGCAGCCCCCCCCTAGCGGGGTTGATCTACAATGAGCAGTTCTTC. The encoded protein is CASSPPLAGLIYNEQFF.

The chain couples TRBV4-1 to TRBJ1-2; the match to TRBD1 covers 8 bases. The CDR3 spans 18 residues. The V and J ends lost 0 bases and 2 bases, in that order; junction bases with no gene match: 11. Germline V gene lookup returns CDR1 MGHRA and CDR2 YSYEKL. In DNA form, the CDR3 reads TGCGCCAGCAGCCAAGAAGGCAGGGGGCGTCCTCAAAACTATGGCTACACCTTC. Amino acid sequence: CASSQEGRGRPQNYGYTF.

The chain carries TRBV9 and TRBJ1-1; D is possibly TRBD1 (5 bases). V was cut by 3 bases and J by 4 bases, with 25 bases left in between. The CDR3 totals 18 residues. Per the germline V gene, CDR1 is SGDLS and CDR2 is YYNGEE. As DNA, the CDR3 is TGTGCCAGCAGCGCATCCGGGACTCCAGCGGAGGTGGGCACTGAAGCTTTCTTT. Its translation: CASSASGTPAEVGTEAFF. Full variable domain (remainder filled in from reference TRBV9 and TRBJ1-1): DSGVTQTPKHLITATGQRVTLRCSPRSGDLSVYWYQQSLDQGLQFLIQYYNGEERAKGNILERFSAQQFPDLHSELNLSSLELGDSALYFCASSASGTPAEVGTEAFFGQGTRLTVV.

CDR3 sequence: CASSLWGLAGAGDTQYF. As DNA, the CDR3 is TGTGCCAGCAGCTTATGGGGACTAGCGGGAGCAGGAGATACGCAGTATTTT. The chain is built from TRBV7-6 and TRBJ2-3, with TRBD2 matching over 14 bases. V shed 2 bases, J shed 5 bases, and the junction held 6 bases outside the gene matches. Germline V lookup: CDR1 SGHVS, CDR2 FNYEAQ. The CDR3 sequence is 17 residues long.

The CDR3 DNA reads as TGTGCCAGTAGTGCATTAGGGGCGGAGACTGGAAACACCATATATTTT. It specifies CASSALGAETGNTIYF. This chain connects TRBV19 to TRBJ1-3, with D tentatively TRBD1 (5 bases). Germline V CDR1 and CDR2: LNHDA, SQIVND (reference sequence). The CDR3 contains 16 residues. Trimming cost V 5 bases and J 2 bases, with 16 bases left between them.

This clone was seen only once. The germline gene is not matched at one end of the junction; a read error may be the cause. The chain joins TRBV19 to TRBJ2-7; no firm D call. The germline V gene encodes CDR1 LNHDA and CDR2 SQIVND (reference sequence). CDR3 size: 8 residues. CDR3: CARHHGHF. The DNA for the CDR3 is TGTGCCAGGCACCACGGTCACTTC.

This clone was detected only once. CDR3 region: CASSPQGALLTGANVLTF. CDR3 DNA: TGTGCCAGCAGTCCACAGGGGGCGTTACTAACTGGGGCCAACGTCCTGACTTTC. The chain employs TRBV28 and TRBJ2-6, with 9 nucleotides matching TRBD1. The CDR3 runs to 18 residues. Trimming took 5 bases from V and 2 from J; bases not matched to a gene: 10. The germline V gene has CDR1 MDHEN and CDR2 SYDVKM.

Concerning this clone itself: Other DNA variants within this sample encode the same CDR3. This chain links TRBV2 with TRBJ1-2; 9 nucleotides agree with TRBD1. The CDR3 runs 13 residues. The germline gives CDR1 SNHLY, CDR2 FYNNEI. J gave up 4 bases and V 3 bases, and 0 bases lay outside the gene matches. CDR3 amino acids: CASSEGQGYGYTF. In DNA, the CDR3 is TGTGCCAGCAGTGAGGGACAGGGCTATGGCTACACCTTC.

This clone was picked up a small number of times. The V call is TRBV28, the J call TRBJ1-5; D is ambiguous. V lost 10 bases, J lost 4 bases, and 17 bases lay in between. Per the germline V gene, CDR1 is MDHEN and CDR2 is SYDVKM. This CDR3 is 14 amino acids long. The CDR3 nucleotides are TGTGCCACCAACCCAGATTCCCCAAATCAGCCCCAGCATTTT. This encodes CATNPDSPNQPQHF.

This clone was seen a single time. The rearrangement joins TRBV5-1 to TRBJ2-1; D perhaps matches TRBD2 (6 bases). The CDR3 has 16 residues. Germline values: CDR1 SGHRS, CDR2 YFSETQ. Trimming removed 4 bases from V and 4 bases from J, with 18 bases in between. This chain's CDR3 is CASSRDQAGPYNEQFF. CDR3 bases: TGCGCCAGCAGCCGGGACCAGGCGGGGCCATACAATGAGCAGTTCTTC.

For the CDR3, the DNA is TGCGCCAGCAGCTCCTCCGGGACAGGTTCCTACGAGCAGTACTTC. Its translation is CASSSSGTGSYEQYF. This chain uses TRBV5-1 with TRBJ2-7, with 8 bases fitting TRBD1. This CDR3 has 15 amino acids. V shed 3 bases and J 1 base; nucleotides not matched to a gene: 6. Per germline, CDR1 SGHRS and CDR2 YFSETQ.

The J gene is TRBJ1-4, the V gene TRBV10-3, with D unclear. This CDR3 region has 13 residues. Trimming took off 8 bases at V and 4 bases at J, with 11 bases between the two ends. Germline V gene lookup returns CDR1 ENHRY and CDR2 SYGVKD. CDR3 DNA: TGTGCCATCGGAGAACATCATAATGAAAAACTGTTTTTT. This sequence encodes CAIGEHHNEKLFF.

V is TRBV11-2 and J is TRBJ2-2; TRBD1 might be the D (5 bases). V dropped 4 bases and J dropped 3 bases, with 12 bases sitting between them. Germline CDR1 is SGHAT and CDR2 is FQNNGV. This CDR3 has 15 amino acids. For the CDR3, the DNA is TGTGCCAGCAGCTCCGACAGCTCATACACCGGGGAGCTGTTTTTT. Translated: CASSSDSSYTGELFF. The full variable domain, completed using reference TRBV11-2 and TRBJ2-2, is EAGVAQSPRYKIIEKRQSVAFWCNPISGHATLYWYQQILGQGPKLLIQFQNNGVVDDSQLPKDRFSAERLKGVDSTLKIQPAKLEDSAVYLCASSSDSSYTGELFFGEGSRLTVL.

CDR3 region: CASSEIWSGGTDTQYF. The CDR3 DNA reads as TGTGCCAGCAGTGAAATTTGGTCAGGGGGCACAGATACGCAGTATTTT. The V and J genes are TRBV6-1 and TRBJ2-3; the D gene is possibly TRBD1 (6 bases). CDR1 and CDR2 (germline): MNHNS, SASEGT. CDR3 size: 16 residues. Trimming left V 2 bases short and J 1 base short, with 13 bases between.

This clone was observed once. The chain is built from TRBV4-3 and TRBJ1-1, with a possible D match to TRBD1 (6 bases). This CDR3 region has 13 residues. The V and J ends lost 0 bases and 11 bases respectively, with 13 bases between them. Germline-derived CDR1 and CDR2 are LGHNA and YSLEER. In DNA form, the CDR3 reads TGCGCCAGCAGCCAAGACAGGGGAGCTATGGCTTTCTTT. Protein sequence: CASSQDRGAMAFF.

The chain is built from TRBV4-2 and TRBJ1-1; D gene uncertain. The V gene lost 0 bases and the J gene lost 7 bases, with 9 bases spanning the gap. Germline values: CDR1 LGHNA, CDR2 YNFKEQ. The CDR3 extends over 13 amino acids. CDR3 protein: CASSQDLRREAFF. CDR3 nucleotides: TGTGCCAGCAGCCAAGATCTGAGGCGTGAAGCTTTCTTT.

V usage is TRBV10-3 and J usage is TRBJ1-4; possibly TRBD1 for D (5 bases). Looked up from germline, CDR1 is ENHRY and CDR2 is SYGVKD. V was cut by 6 bases and J by 0 bases, with 11 bases left in between. CDR3 length: 15 amino acids. The CDR3 coding sequence is TGTGCCATCAGGGGGGGAACCGCAACTAATGAAAAACTGTTTTTT. Translation gives CAIRGGTATNEKLFF.

The rearrangement uses TRBV2 and TRBJ2-1; 7 positions match TRBD2. The CDR3 is 15 amino acids. Losses at the gene ends were 11 bases for V and 6 bases for J; bases not matched to a gene: 16. Germline lookup yields CDR1 SNHLY and CDR2 FYNNEI. The CDR3 region has the DNA TGTGCCCGGGCGTGGACGGCGGGAGAGAGCAATGAGCAGTTCTTC. Amino acids: CARAWTAGESNEQFF.